The source of this T cell receptor beta chain is a study of a mutant IDH1 vaccine in newly diagnosed glioma (dated by TCRdb to the early 2020s). As for the study more broadly: Patients were given eight vaccinations, in weeks 1, 3, 5, 7, 11, 15, 19 and 23, which matched visits V03 through V10. Peripheral blood was drawn at six visits: V03 (baseline), V05, V07, V10, V12 and V13. In the chemotherapy-containing groups, vaccination started alongside temozolomide cycles, whereas in patients who had radiotherapy alone it started 4-6 weeks after radiotherapy. For exploratory analyses, 25 treated patients had longitudinal TCRB deep sequencing done wherever samples were available. The roughly 33 treated patients were 62.5% male and around 40% female, with a mean age of around 40 years. Before enrollment, patients had received standard therapy of radiotherapy alone, temozolomide alone, or radiochemotherapy with temozolomide; most received the combination. Here is what the overall study found, with its caveats: Immune responses induced by the vaccine were seen in over 80% of patients across multiple MHC alleles. It was noted by the authors that analyses of patient blood samples could not be reproduced owing to sample limitations. Pseudoprogression seemed to be unrelated to changes in the top peripheral T cell clonotypes found by TCRB sequencing. Availability determined which PBMC samples were chosen for TCRB deep sequencing.

Explained via the paper, the time point label denotes: week 11, during vaccination. Every vaccine dose consisted of 300 ug of a 20-mer mutant IDH1 peptide in Montanide, administered subcutaneously together with topical imiquimod. Newly diagnosed WHO grade 3 or 4 IDH1-mutant astrocytomas showing loss of nuclear ATRX were present in the donors. The samples were drawn from NOA16, a multicentre, single-arm, open-label phase I trial in Germany that tested a mutant IDH1 peptide vaccine in humans for the first time. Genomic DNA for TCRB sequencing was extracted from EDTA blood using the DNeasy Blood and Tissue Kit. From its cysteine to its phenylalanine, the CDR3 spans 17 amino acids. Just the 51-base CDR3 DNA is kept, in frame starting at base 1. Trimming removed 2 bases from V and 6 bases from J, leaving 19 bases between the germline ends. The germline V gene encodes CDR1 SGHAT and CDR2 FQNNGV. Remarks on this clone: No antigen is known for it. No much larger clone is present one base from it, and per-base qualities are unavailable.

The library was generated by the immunoSEQ multiplex PCR assay. Rearranged TCR beta chain sequences were amplified using the hsTCRB Kit according to the manufacturer's protocol. An Illumina MiSeq was used to sequence the TCRB libraries. Turning to the authors' computational methods: Demultiplexing, trimming and gene mapping were performed with the kit vendor's proprietary platform. Entries here come from immuneACCESS through TCRdb and include only in-frame sequences with V and J called. Some clones fail to appear in such tables; in the studies checked, an unresolved V gene covers under half of the shortfall, and the cause of the remainder is unknown. V and J calls and clone size are those listed in that table; D and trimming were worked out from the DNA. The sample profile shows 110,000 or so clones; 90% of them were found once. The ten most abundant clones make up around 0.61% of the sample.

The sample consisted of PBMCs, taken from a glioma patient whose treatment included an IDH1 peptide vaccine. The sequence came from a woman aged 45-60 years with glioma. The chain employs TRBV11-2 and TRBJ2-2; the D call could be TRBD1 or TRBD2, with each sharing 6 bases. In nucleotides, the sequence is TGTGCCAGCAGCTTAAGGGGGGCAGTACCATCTCCCGGGGAGCTGTTTTTT. This encodes CASSLRGAVPSPGELFF.